These T cell receptor beta chains were read from a single sample in a study of CD8+ T cells in alopecia areata. Repertoires were generated with immunoSEQ multiplex PCR, while TCRdb's copy carries only in-frame clones and drops some. The profile shows about 200,000 clones, approximately 60% of them singletons. Sequenced: CD8+ T cells sorted from blood. The receptor set was obtained from a human donor in good health. Each CDR3 is given with its conserved first and last residue. A D gene is named only where the DNA matches it firmly. A row's size may be missing; if present it is once, few, many or a size class.

j_gene	d_gene	abundance	v_gene	CDR3nt	CDR3aa
TRBJ2-1	TRBD2	few	TRBV7-9	TGTGCCAGTACTAGCGGGGGCGAGTCCTACAATGAGCAGTTCTTC	CASTSGGESYNEQFF
TRBJ1-2	NA	NA	TRBV29-1	TGCAGCGTTGAACAGGGCCGGCGTGGCTACACCTTC	CSVEQGRRGYTF
TRBJ1-6	NA	NA	TRBV5-1	TGCGCCCCTTATTCACCCCTCCACTTT	CAPYSPLHF
TRBJ1-5	TRBD1	NA	TRBV25-1	TGTGCCAGCAGTGAACAGGGGGCGCCGGGTCAGCCCCAGCATTTT	CASSEQGAPGQPQHF
TRBJ2-2	NA	NA	TRBV29-1	TGCAGCGTTGAAAGGGCCGGGGTCACCGGGGAGCTGTTTTTT	CSVERAGVTGELFF
TRBJ2-7	NA	NA	TRBV13	TGTGCCAGCAGCTCGGGACCGTCCGAGCAGTACTTC	CASSSGPSEQYF
TRBJ1-1	NA	NA	TRBV9	TGTGCCAGCAGCGGCCCCTGGGGGAAAGGGAACACTGAAGCTTTCTTT	CASSGPWGKGNTEAFF
TRBJ2-7	NA	few	TRBV29-1	TGCAGCGTTCAAACCTCGATTGGCGGCTACGAGCAGTACTTC	CSVQTSIGGYEQYF
TRBJ2-7	NA	NA	TRBV6-6	TGTGCCAGCAGTTACTCCGGGGGCTCCTACGAGCAGTACTTC	CASSYSGGSYEQYF
TRBJ1-2	NA	NA	TRBV29-1	TGCAGCGTTGAAGAGGGTTGGAGTTATGGCTACACCTTC	CSVEEGWSYGYTF
TRBJ2-1	NA	few	TRBV29-1	TGCAGCGCCTCGTCTGGCCGGGAGCAGTTCTTC	CSASSGREQFF
TRBJ2-2	NA	NA	TRBV6-5	TGTGCCAGCAACCCGACAGCCGTGAACACCGGGGAGCTGTTTTTT	CASNPTAVNTGELFF
TRBJ1-1	NA	NA	TRBV13	TGTGCCAGCAGCTCCCAGGGAGGTCACACTGAAGCTTTCTTT	CASSSQGGHTEAFF
TRBJ2-7	TRBD1	once	TRBV15	TGTGCCACCAGCAGAGCGTCGACAGGGGGTGACGAGCAGTACTTC	CATSRASTGGDEQYF
TRBJ2-7	TRBD2	NA	TRBV4-1	TGCGCCAGCAGCCCGGGCGGGGGTATCTACGAGCAGTACTTC	CASSPGGGIYEQYF